These 10 T cell receptor beta chains were sequenced from one sample in a study of CD8+ T cells in alopecia areata. RNA, once extracted, was reverse transcribed into cDNA for use as the sequencing template. TCRdb keeps only in-frame clones here, not all; method: immunoSEQ multiplex PCR. This table has about 150,000 clones, 45% to 55% appearing once. The sequencing here drew on CD8+ T cells sorted from blood, taken at week 0. The receptor source for this set is a human donor with alopecia areata.

This chain's CDR3 is CASSRKLQGTSTGELFF. For the CDR3, the DNA is TGCGCCAGCAGCCGAAAGTTACAGGGGACGAGTACCGGGGAGCTGTTTTTT. The chain couples TRBV4-3 to TRBJ2-2; 7 positions agree with TRBD1. Germline V gene sequence: CDR1 LGHNA, CDR2 YSLEER. V lost 4 bases, J lost 5 bases, and 13 bases stayed unmatched. The CDR3 is 17 amino acids.

This rearrangement joins TRBV7-6 to TRBJ2-7, with TRBD2 as a possible D gene (5 bases). Between the trimmed V and J ends, which lost 5 bases and 5 bases, there was a span of 13 bases. CDR1 is SGHVS and CDR2 is FNYEAQ in the germline V gene. The CDR3 totals 13 residues. In nucleotides, the CDR3 is TGTGCCAGCAGCCTCCGAGAGGGCCACGAGCAGTACTTC. Translation gives CASSLREGHEQYF.

The rearrangement uses TRBV4-2 and TRBJ2-5; D possibly corresponds to TRBD1 (5 bases). V was trimmed by 5 bases and J by 3 bases, leaving 10 bases between them. Germline V gives CDR1 LGHNA, CDR2 YNFKEQ. The CDR3 consists of 13 residues. The CDR3 DNA is TGTGCCAGCAGCACAGACAGAGAAGAGACCCAGTACTTC. Amino acids: CASSTDREETQYF.

The chain employs TRBV27 and TRBJ2-6; D gene unclear. V was clipped by 7 bases and J by 0 bases, with 7 bases between them. The CDR3 contains 14 residues. Germline CDR1 reads MNHEY; CDR2 reads SMNVEV (reference sequence). The CDR3 loop is CASTFGSGANVLTF. The CDR3 DNA is TGTGCCAGCACGTTTGGCTCTGGGGCCAACGTCCTGACTTTC.

J is TRBJ2-7 and V is TRBV5-1; D is possibly TRBD2 (5 bases). This CDR3 is 13 amino acids long. CDR1 and CDR2 (germline): SGHRS, YFSETQ. Trimming left V 6 bases short and J 4 bases short, with 14 bases between. CDR3 coding DNA: TGCGCCAGCAACCTTTCCCCGGGGTACGAGCAGTACTTC. This translates into CASNLSPGYEQYF.

The chain carries TRBV27 and TRBJ2-7; 10 bases agree with TRBD1. Trimming took 2 bases from V and 4 from J; bases not matched to a gene: 8. CDR1 MNHEY and CDR2 SMNVEV come from the germline V gene (reference sequence). The CDR3 spans 16 residues. In nucleotides, the CDR3 is TGTGCCAGCAGTTTAACGGGACAGGGGTCGGGGTACGAGCAGTACTTC. Translation: CASSLTGQGSGYEQYF.

This chain uses TRBV30 with TRBJ2-5; perhaps TRBD2 as D (5 bases). V dropped 0 bases and J dropped 5 bases, with 13 bases sitting between them. This CDR3 spans 14 amino acids. Germline loops: CDR1 GTSNPN, CDR2 SVGIG (reference sequence). In DNA form, the CDR3 reads TGTGCCTGGAGTGTACACGAGGGTTGGGAGACCCAGTACTTC. It specifies CAWSVHEGWETQYF.

This clone was observed a few times. The chain uses TRBV29-1 and TRBJ2-1; D remains unclear. V lost 2 bases, J lost 2 bases, and 10 bases lay in between. CDR1 is SQVTM, CDR2 ANQGSEA, per germline. This CDR3 has 14 residues. The CDR3, as DNA: TGCAGCGTTGAAACAGATATGACCTACAATGAGCAGTTCTTC. Residues: CSVETDMTYNEQFF.

As regards this clone: Other DNA sequences of this sample code for an identical CDR3. The chain employs TRBV29-1 and TRBJ1-2; D uncertain. The CDR3 consists of 12 residues. Trimming took off 7 bases at V and 0 bases at J, with 9 bases between the two ends. Germline V gene data show CDR1 as SQVTM and CDR2 as ANQGSEA. CDR3: CSGGPTNYGYTF. The CDR3 bases are TGCAGCGGTGGGCCGACTAACTATGGCTACACCTTC.

J is TRBJ2-1 and V is TRBV30; D is ambiguous. The CDR3 is made up of 12 amino acids. The germline CDR1 and CDR2 sequences are GTSNPN and SVGIG (reference sequence). V lost 0 bases, J lost 6 bases, and 6 bases lay in between. CDR3 nucleotides: TGTGCCTGGAGTGTAAGTGGCAATGAGCAGTTCTTC. Translated, it gives CAWSVSGNEQFF. Variable domain in full (rest from reference TRBV30 and TRBJ2-1): SQTIHQWPATLVQPVGSPLSLECTVEGTSNPNLYWYRQAAGRGLQLLFYSVGIGQISSEVPQNLSASRPQDRQFILSSKKLLLSDSGFYLCAWSVSGNEQFFGPGTRLTVL.